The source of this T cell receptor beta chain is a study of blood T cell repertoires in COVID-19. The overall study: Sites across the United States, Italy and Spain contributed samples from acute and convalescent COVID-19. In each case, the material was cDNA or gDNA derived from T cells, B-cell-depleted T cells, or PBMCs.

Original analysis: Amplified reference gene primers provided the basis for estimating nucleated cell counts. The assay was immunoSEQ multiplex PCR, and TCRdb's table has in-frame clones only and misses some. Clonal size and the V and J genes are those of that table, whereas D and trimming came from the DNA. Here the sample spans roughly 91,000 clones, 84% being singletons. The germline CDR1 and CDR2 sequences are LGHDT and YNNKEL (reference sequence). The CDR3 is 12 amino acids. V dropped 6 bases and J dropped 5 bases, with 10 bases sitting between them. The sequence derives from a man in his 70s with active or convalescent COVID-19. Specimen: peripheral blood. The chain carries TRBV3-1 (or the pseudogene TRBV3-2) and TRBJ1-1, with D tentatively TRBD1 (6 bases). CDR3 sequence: CASSQQGTEAFF. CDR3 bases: TGTGCCAGCAGTCAACAGGGAACTGAAGCTTTCTTT.